This T cell receptor beta chain was captured by sequencing in a study of T cell responses to AZD1222 COVID-19 vaccine. Study-level background: Second-dose intervals of approximately 4 or approximately 12 weeks were pooled. Regarding the study as a whole: Donors skewed white British and female; clonal diversity was possibly underestimated.

As regards this clone: Its antigen remains unknown.

Some clones are missing from TCRdb's copy, which holds only in-frame ones; the method was immunoSEQ multiplex PCR. Altogether about 100,000 clones are present, more than 75% being singletons, with the ten largest covering around a sixth. The V gene's germline CDR1 is MGHDK and CDR2 SYGVNS. Trimming took 6 bases from V and 5 from J; bases not matched to a gene: 3. This CDR3 region has 12 residues. The sequence was collected from an adult in good health. The chain couples TRBV25-1 to TRBJ2-5; 7 bases fit TRBD1. This specimen consisted of peripheral blood, obtained on day 0 of AZD1222 vaccination. The CDR3 region has the DNA TGTGCCAGCAGAGGGGGCCGGGAGACCCAGTACTTC. Translation: CASRGGRETQYF. The full variable domain, rest sourced from reference TRBV25-1 and TRBJ2-5, is EADIYQTPRYLVIGTGKKITLECSQTMGHDKMYWYQQDPGMELHLIHYSYGVNSTEKGDLSSESTVSRIRTEHFPLTLESARPSHTSQYLCASRGGRETQYFGPGTRLLVL.